This T cell receptor (beta chain) was sequenced for a study of blood T cell repertoires in COVID-19. The wider study: The United States, Italy and Spain supplied acute and convalescent COVID-19 samples. Nucleic acid was either cDNA or gDNA, and it came from T cells, B-cell-depleted T cells, or PBMCs.

Original methodology: By means of reference gene primer amplification, nucleated cell counts were estimated. The repertoire was sequenced with immunoSEQ multiplex PCR; TCRdb's copy has only in-frame clones and lacks some. The V and J calls and clone size were taken over from that table, and D and trimming were inferred from the DNA. This table holds over 70,000 clones, roughly 83% found once. Germline lookup yields CDR1 SNHLY and CDR2 FYNNEI. This CDR3 has 14 amino acids. V shed 0 bases and J shed 4 bases, with 7 bases lying between them. This clonotype was obtained from a man aged 30-40 years with COVID-19, enrolled during active disease. The sequenced sample consisted of peripheral blood. The chain is built from TRBV2 and TRBJ1-5; D not resolved. CDR3 DNA: TGTGCCAGCAGTGAAGCGGCCGTAAATCAGCCCCAGCATTTT. It is translated as CASSEAAVNQPQHF.